This T cell receptor (beta chain) was found in a study of metastatic and nonmetastatic thyroid tumors. As for the study in general: Repertoire comparison spanned blood and tumor or nodule tissue of malignant and benign thyroid patients.

Germline V gene data show CDR1 as DFQATT and CDR2 as SNEGSKA (reference sequence). The CDR3 is 13 amino acids. The germline V and J ends were trimmed by 2 bases and 3 bases, with 8 bases remaining between them. Study results and limitations: Within blood and tumor, benign nodules reportedly had significantly lower TCR beta diversity than malignant thyroid tumors did.

Authors' processing steps: The study took CDR3 differences across clinicopathological groups and made a distant-metastasis classifier for papillary thyroid cancer from them. TCRdb re-processed the PCR reads through MiXCR. Here the V and J calls rest on TCRdb's processing, not on the authors' analysis. There are 21,000 or so clones in the sample; about 15% occur only once, and around 19% lies in the top ten. This clone has ten or more counts. Its antigen is not identified. Among the patients, none had received any treatment before thyroid surgery. The TCR comes from a female donor with papillary thyroid cancer or a benign thyroid nodule (not recorded which). Some clones in this sample may be carry-over from other donors' samples. The sequenced sample was blood. The chain links TRBV20-1 to TRBJ1-5; D is possibly TRBD1 (5 bases). CDR3 bases: TGCAGTGCTAGACGACAGCCCAATCAGCCCCAGCATTTT. Translating gives CSARRQPNQPQHF.